These 11 T cell receptor beta chains came from one sample sequenced in a study of read filtering for tumor transcriptome and immune sequencing. This library used 300 to 500 ng RNA and molecular barcoded adaptors spanning alpha/delta and beta/gamma chains. TCRdb recomputed calls from the reads with MiXCR, one row per CDR3 protein. The table records some 140,000 distinct CDR3 sequences, about 13% of them present only once. The sample was a population of CD138-negative cells sorted from bone marrow. The receptors derive from a donor aged 40 or older with multiple myeloma.

This clonotype was counted at least ten times. The chain uses TRBV30 and TRBJ1-6; D is ambiguous. The CDR3 is 16 residues long. Looked up from germline, CDR1 is GTSNPN and CDR2 is SVGIG (reference sequence). The V gene lost 1 base and the J gene lost 3 bases, with 13 bases spanning the gap. DNA for the CDR3: TGTGCCTGGAGTGGTGGGTCATCGGGCTATAATTCACCCCTCCACTTT. It specifies CAWSGGSSGYNSPLHF.

This clonotype has ten or more counts. The CDR3 here is CASSPETSGTWNEQFF. DNA of the CDR3: TGCGCCAGCAGCCCGGAAACTAGCGGGACCTGGAATGAGCAGTTCTTC. V is TRBV5-1 and J is TRBJ2-1, with TRBD2 matching over 10 bases. Trimming removed 4 bases from V and 7 bases from J; junction bases left unmatched: 11. Germline CDR1 reads SGHRS; CDR2 reads YFSETQ. The length of the CDR3 is 16 residues.

This clonotype was recorded many times. The V call is TRBV11-2, the J call TRBJ2-7; D is perhaps TRBD2 (6 bases). This CDR3 contains 15 residues. CDR1 and CDR2 from the germline V gene are SGHAT and FQNNGV. Trimming removed 4 bases from V and 1 base from J, with 14 bases in between. In DNA, the CDR3 is TGTGCCAGCAGCTCGCTCCGGAGGGCATCCTACGAGCAGTACTTC. Translation: CASSSLRRASYEQYF.

This clonotype was seen many times. V usage is TRBV4-2 and J usage is TRBJ2-4; tentatively, D is TRBD2 (6 bases). CDR3 length: 14 amino acids. Germline V gene data show CDR1 as LGHNA and CDR2 as YNFKEQ. Trimming shortened V by 4 bases and J by 5 bases, and 12 bases separated the two germline ends. Written as DNA, the CDR3 is TGTGCCAGCAGCCCGCCGGGACTGCAAAACATTCAGTACTTC. It yields the protein CASSPPGLQNIQYF.

This clonotype was counted many times. The V gene is TRBV5-6, the J gene TRBJ2-3; D unresolved. The length of the CDR3 is 13 residues. V lost 7 bases, J lost 1 base, and 10 bases lay in between. CDR1 SGHDT and CDR2 YYEEEE come from the germline V gene. For the CDR3, the DNA is TGTGCCAGCGCGGCTGAGGGCACAGATACGCAGTATTTT. Translated: CASAAEGTDTQYF.

This clonotype was seen repeatedly, ten times or more. V gene TRBV20-1 combines with J gene TRBJ2-3; no firm D call. Trimming removed 2 bases at V and 5 bases at J, with 8 bases between. The CDR3 is made up of 12 amino acids. Per the germline V gene, CDR1 is DFQATT and CDR2 is SNEGSKA (reference sequence). In DNA form, the CDR3 reads TGCAGTGCTAGAAGCCTCGAAGATACGCAGTATTTT. Amino acids: CSARSLEDTQYF.

This clonotype appeared many times. This chain uses TRBV10-3 with TRBJ2-7; 9 nucleotides align to TRBD1. Germline trimming cut 6 bases from V and 5 bases from J; bases unmatched to any gene: 5. The CDR3 loop spans 13 amino acids. CDR1 and CDR2 from the germline V gene are ENHRY and SYGVKD. The CDR3 protein is CAISRTGENEQYF. The CDR3 nucleotides are TGTGCCATCAGCAGGACAGGGGAGAACGAGCAGTACTTC.

This clonotype was seen at least ten times. The rearrangement joins TRBV12-3 or TRBV12-4 to TRBJ2-7, with D possibly called TRBD1 or TRBD2 (5 bases each). CDR3 length: 14 residues. V lost 6 bases, J lost 2 bases, and 14 bases lay in between. Here the CDR3 DNA reads TGTGCCAGCAGCCGGGACGGTGGCCCCTACGAGCAGTACTTC. It codes for CASSRDGGPYEQYF.

As regards this clonotype: This may stem from a read error, because a much larger clone lies one nucleotide away. The CDR3 does not end in the conserved phenylalanine or tryptophan, so this is likely a read error. This chain joins TRBV11-1 and TRBJ2-1; D perhaps matches TRBD1 (6 bases). Germline loops: CDR1 SGHAT, CDR2 FQDESV (reference sequence). The V gene lost 5 bases and the J gene lost 6 bases, with 20 bases spanning the gap. This CDR3 spans 16 amino acids. This CDR3 reads CASSLPGSLGANEQFL. CDR3 nucleotides: TGTGCCAGCAGCCTCCCTGGGAGCTTGGGGGCCAATGAGCAGTTCCTC.

This clonotype was seen a handful of times. One base away lies a much larger clone, so this may be a sequencing read error. The CDR3 loop reads CASSAGLAGDHGQYF. The CDR3 DNA reads TGTGCCAGCAGTGCGGGACTAGCGGGAGACCACGGGCAGTACTTC. The V gene is TRBV6-6, the J gene TRBJ2-7; 14 bases are a match to TRBD2. J gave up 9 bases and V 5 bases, and 9 bases lay outside the gene matches. This CDR3 is 15 amino acids long. Germline V gives CDR1 MNHNY, CDR2 SVGAGI (reference sequence).

Ten or more counts support this clonotype. This chain uses TRBV7-3 with TRBJ2-1; TRBD2 matches 8 bases. CDR3 length: 16 residues. Germline CDR1 SGHTA, CDR2 FQGTGA. V lost 2 bases and J lost 8; bases outside the gene matches: 11. The CDR3 loop is CASSLYSGEPRDEQFF. CDR3 DNA sequence: TGTGCCAGCAGCTTATATAGCGGGGAACCTCGGGATGAGCAGTTCTTC. Combining the CDR3 with reference TRBV7-3 and TRBJ2-1 gives the whole variable domain GAGVSQTPSNKVTEKGKYVELRCDPISGHTALYWYRQSLGQGPEFLIYFQGTGAADDSGLPNDRFFAVRPEGSVSTLKIQRTERGDSAVYLCASSLYSGEPRDEQFFGPGTRLTVL.